Shown below are 8 T cell receptor beta chains from a single sample sequenced in a study of cytomegalovirus exposure and HLA in healthy donors. Primers: 60 Vbeta forward and 13 Jbeta reverse. The table came from immunoSEQ multiplex PCR; TCRdb's copy has only in-frame clones and leaves some out. The repertoire holds approximately 210,000 clones, with more than 70% as singletons. The source material was PBMCs. These TCRs come from a woman in her thirties or forties in good health and CMV-seronegative.

The rearrangement uses TRBV7-2 and TRBJ1-2; D perhaps matches TRBD1 (5 bases). Trimming shortened V by 3 bases and J by 7 bases, and 12 bases separated the two germline ends. The V gene's germline CDR1 is SGHTA and CDR2 FQGNSA. CDR3 length: 13 amino acids. The CDR3 coding sequence is TGTGCCAGCAGCTTTGCGGGGACTGGTGGCTACACCTTC. It encodes CASSFAGTGGYTF.

The chain employs TRBV19 and TRBJ1-1; a possible D gene is TRBD1 (5 bases). Germline V gene lookup returns CDR1 LNHDA and CDR2 SQIVND (reference sequence). Between the trimmed V and J ends, which lost 9 bases and 1 base, there was a span of 21 bases. The CDR3 sequence is 16 residues long. CDR3 sequence: CASSPWGSLRNTEAFF. In DNA form, the CDR3 reads TGTGCCAGCTCGCCCTGGGGCAGCTTGAGGAACACTGAAGCTTTCTTT. The whole variable domain, remainder taken from reference TRBV19 and TRBJ1-1, is DGGITQSPKYLFRKEGQNVTLSCEQNLNHDAMYWYRQDPGQGLRLIYYSQIVNDFQKGDIAEGYSVSREKKESFPLTVTSAQKNPTAFYLCASSPWGSLRNTEAFFGQGTRLTVV.

This chain uses TRBV11-2 with TRBJ1-5; 7 bases agree with TRBD1. There are 14 residues in the CDR3. V lost 5 bases, J lost 3 bases, and 4 bases stayed unmatched. CDR1 and CDR2 (germline): SGHAT, FQNNGV. The CDR3 sequence: CASSLTGFNQPQHF. In nucleotides, the CDR3 is TGTGCCAGCAGCCTGACAGGGTTCAATCAGCCCCAGCATTTT.

About this clone: The junction does not match germline at one end; this may be a read error. This chain links TRBV7-9 with TRBJ1-4; 10 bases agree with TRBD1. Germline lookup yields CDR1 SEHNR and CDR2 FQNEAQ (reference sequence). This CDR3 is built from 17 residues. CDR3 sequence: CSSSLVPGQGTNEKLFF. The CDR3 nucleotides are TGTTCCAGCAGCTTGGTCCCGGGACAGGGGACTAATGAAAAACTGTTTTTT. Full variable domain (rest looked up from reference TRBV7-9 and TRBJ1-4): DTGVSQNPRHKITKRGQNVTFRCDPISEHNRLYWYRQTLGQGPEFLTYFQNEAQLEKSRLLSDRFSAERPKGSFSTLEIQRTEQGDSAMYLCSSSLVPGQGTNEKLFFGSGTQLSVL.

The gene calls are TRBV27 and TRBJ1-2; D is unresolved. With 4 bases removed from V and 11 bases from J, the gap between germline ends came to 17 bases. Germline CDR1 and CDR2: MNHEY and SMNVEV (reference sequence). The CDR3 is 13 residues long. As DNA, the CDR3 is TGTGCCAGCAGTTCGTCGACTCTCCGCGGGTACACCTTC. Amino acid sequence: CASSSSTLRGYTF.

Only one count was recorded for this clone. This rearrangement joins TRBV5-1 to TRBJ2-2, with D uncertain. CDR3 length: 17 residues. Looked up from germline, CDR1 is SGHRS and CDR2 is YFSETQ. V lost 3 bases, J lost 5 bases, and 20 bases lay in between. CDR3 protein: CASSSTPDTSWTGELFF. In DNA, the CDR3 is TGCGCCAGCAGCTCTACTCCCGACACGAGCTGGACCGGGGAGCTGTTTTTT.

The V gene is TRBV7-7, the J gene TRBJ2-1; 12 bases are shared with TRBD2. V dropped 4 bases and J dropped 2; count of bases not matched to a gene: 3. The CDR3 contains 16 residues. Germline V gene data show CDR1 as SSHAT and CDR2 as FNYEAQ (reference sequence). The CDR3 reads CASSSSSGRAYNEQFF. The CDR3 DNA sequence: TGTGCCAGCAGCTCTTCTAGCGGGAGGGCCTACAATGAGCAGTTCTTC.

This clone was observed once. V and J are TRBV7-9 and TRBJ1-4, with D possibly TRBD1 on 5 matching bases. Germline V gene lookup returns CDR1 SEHNR and CDR2 FQNEAQ (reference sequence). CDR3 length equals 16 residues. Trimming removed 0 bases at V and 8 bases at J, with 16 bases between. CDR3 loop: CASSLALGEFEEKLFF. The CDR3 nucleotides are TGTGCCAGCAGCTTAGCGCTAGGGGAATTTGAAGAAAAACTGTTTTTT.